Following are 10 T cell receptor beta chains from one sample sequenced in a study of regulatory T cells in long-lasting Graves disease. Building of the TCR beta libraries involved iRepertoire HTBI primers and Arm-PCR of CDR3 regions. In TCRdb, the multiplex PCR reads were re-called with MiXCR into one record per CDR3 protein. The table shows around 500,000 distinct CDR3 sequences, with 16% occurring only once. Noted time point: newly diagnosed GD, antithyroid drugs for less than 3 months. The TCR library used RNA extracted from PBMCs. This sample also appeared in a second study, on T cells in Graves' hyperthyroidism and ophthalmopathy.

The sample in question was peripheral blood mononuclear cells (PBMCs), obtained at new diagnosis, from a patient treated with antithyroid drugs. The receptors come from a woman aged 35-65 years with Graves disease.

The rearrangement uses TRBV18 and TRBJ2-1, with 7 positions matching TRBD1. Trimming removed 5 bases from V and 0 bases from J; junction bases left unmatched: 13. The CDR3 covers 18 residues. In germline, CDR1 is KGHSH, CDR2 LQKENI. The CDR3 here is CASSVNSQGRISYNEQFF. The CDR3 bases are TGTGCCAGCTCAGTAAACTCACAGGGGCGGATCTCCTACAATGAGCAGTTCTTC.

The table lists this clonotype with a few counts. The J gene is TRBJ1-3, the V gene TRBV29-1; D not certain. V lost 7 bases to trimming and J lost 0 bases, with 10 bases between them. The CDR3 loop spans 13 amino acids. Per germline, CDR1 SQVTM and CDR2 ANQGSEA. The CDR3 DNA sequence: TGCAGCGGGGCGGAGTCCTCTGGAAACACCATATATTTT. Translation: CSGAESSGNTIYF.

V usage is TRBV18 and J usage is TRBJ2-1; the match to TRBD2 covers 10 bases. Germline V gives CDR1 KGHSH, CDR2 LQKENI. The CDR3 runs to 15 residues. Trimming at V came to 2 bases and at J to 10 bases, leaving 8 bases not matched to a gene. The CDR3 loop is CASSPSERGGPEQFF. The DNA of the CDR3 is TGTGCCAGCTCACCAAGCGAGCGGGGGGGCCCCGAGCAGTTCTTC.

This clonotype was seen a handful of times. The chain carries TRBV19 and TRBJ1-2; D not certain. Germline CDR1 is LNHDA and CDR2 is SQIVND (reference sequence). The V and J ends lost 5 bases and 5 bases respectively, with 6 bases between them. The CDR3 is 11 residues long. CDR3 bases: TGTGCCAGTAGTCACAGTTATGGCTACACCTTC. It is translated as CASSHSYGYTF.

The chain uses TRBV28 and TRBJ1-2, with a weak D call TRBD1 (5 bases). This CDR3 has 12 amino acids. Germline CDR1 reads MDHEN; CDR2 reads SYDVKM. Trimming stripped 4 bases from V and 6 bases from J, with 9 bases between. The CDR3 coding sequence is TGTGCCAGCAGTTCAGGGCTGAATGGCTACACCTTC. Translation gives CASSSGLNGYTF.

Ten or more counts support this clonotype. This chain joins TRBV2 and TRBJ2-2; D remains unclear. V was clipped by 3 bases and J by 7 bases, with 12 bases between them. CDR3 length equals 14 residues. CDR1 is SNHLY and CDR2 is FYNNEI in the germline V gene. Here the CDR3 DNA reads TGTGCCAGCAGTGAGTTGGCCCCCGGCGGGGAGCTGTTTTTT. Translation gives CASSELAPGGELFF.

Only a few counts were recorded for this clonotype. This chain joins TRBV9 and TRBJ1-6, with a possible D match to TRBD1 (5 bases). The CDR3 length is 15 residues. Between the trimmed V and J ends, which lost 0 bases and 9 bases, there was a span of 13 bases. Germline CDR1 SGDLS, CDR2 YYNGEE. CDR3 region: CASSVDGGVSSPLHF. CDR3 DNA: TGTGCCAGCAGCGTAGACGGAGGGGTTAGTTCACCCCTCCACTTT. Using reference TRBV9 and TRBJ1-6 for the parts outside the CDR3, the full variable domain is DSGVTQTPKHLITATGQRVTLRCSPRSGDLSVYWYQQSLDQGLQFLIQYYNGEERAKGNILERFSAQQFPDLHSELNLSSLELGDSALYFCASSVDGGVSSPLHFGNGTRLTVT.

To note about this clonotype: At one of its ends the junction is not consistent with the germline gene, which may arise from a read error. This CDR3 is CASAGQLFNTEALF. In DNA, the CDR3 is TGTGCCAGCGCAGGACAGCTTTTTAACACTGAAGCTCTCTTT. The chain links TRBV27 to TRBJ1-1, with D maybe TRBD1 (6 bases). The CDR3 sequence is 14 residues long. The germline gives CDR1 MNHEY, CDR2 SMNVEV (reference sequence).

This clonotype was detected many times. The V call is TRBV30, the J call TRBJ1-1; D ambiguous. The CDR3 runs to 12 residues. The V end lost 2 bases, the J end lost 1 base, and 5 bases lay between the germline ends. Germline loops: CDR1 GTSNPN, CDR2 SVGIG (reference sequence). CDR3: CAWSRRNTEAFF. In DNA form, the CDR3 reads TGTGCCTGGAGTCGCAGGAACACTGAAGCTTTCTTT.

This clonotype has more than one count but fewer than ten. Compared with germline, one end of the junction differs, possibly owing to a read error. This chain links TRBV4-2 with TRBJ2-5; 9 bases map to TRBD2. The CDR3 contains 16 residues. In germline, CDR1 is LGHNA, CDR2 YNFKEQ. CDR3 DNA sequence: TGTGCCAGCAGCCAAGATCGGGCGGGGGGGCAAGAGGCCCAGTACTTC. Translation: CASSQDRAGGQEAQYF.